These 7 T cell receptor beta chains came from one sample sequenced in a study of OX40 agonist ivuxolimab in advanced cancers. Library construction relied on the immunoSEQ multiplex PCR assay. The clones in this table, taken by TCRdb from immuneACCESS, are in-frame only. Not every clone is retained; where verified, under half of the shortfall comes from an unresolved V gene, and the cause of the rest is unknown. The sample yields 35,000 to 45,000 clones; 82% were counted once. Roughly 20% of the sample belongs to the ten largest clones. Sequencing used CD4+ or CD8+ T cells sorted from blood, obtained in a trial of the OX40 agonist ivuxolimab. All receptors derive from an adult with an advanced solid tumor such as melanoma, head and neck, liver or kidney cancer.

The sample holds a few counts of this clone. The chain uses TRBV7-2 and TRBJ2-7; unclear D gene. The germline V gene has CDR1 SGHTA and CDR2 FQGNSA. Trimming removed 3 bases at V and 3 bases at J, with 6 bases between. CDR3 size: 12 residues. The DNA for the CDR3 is TGTGCCAGCAGCTTTGTCGACTACGAGCAGTACTTC. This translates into CASSFVDYEQYF.

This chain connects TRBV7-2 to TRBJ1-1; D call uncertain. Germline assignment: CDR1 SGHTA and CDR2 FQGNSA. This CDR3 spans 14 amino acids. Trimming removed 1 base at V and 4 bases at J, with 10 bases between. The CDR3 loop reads CASSLGWAGTEAFF. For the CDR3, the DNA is TGTGCCAGCAGCTTAGGGTGGGCCGGCACTGAAGCTTTCTTT. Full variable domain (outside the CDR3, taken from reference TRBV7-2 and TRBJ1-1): GAGVSQSPSNKVTEKGKDVELRCDPISGHTALYWYRQSLGQGLEFLIYFQGNSAPDKSGLPSDRFSAERTGGSVSTLTIQRTQQEDSAVYLCASSLGWAGTEAFFGQGTRLTVV.

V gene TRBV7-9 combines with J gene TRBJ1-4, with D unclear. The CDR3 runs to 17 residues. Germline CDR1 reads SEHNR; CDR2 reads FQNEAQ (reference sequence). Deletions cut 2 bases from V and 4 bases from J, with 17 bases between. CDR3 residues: CASSLPSAVAGNEKLFF. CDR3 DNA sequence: TGTGCCAGCAGCTTACCCTCAGCAGTCGCGGGTAATGAAAAACTGTTTTTT.

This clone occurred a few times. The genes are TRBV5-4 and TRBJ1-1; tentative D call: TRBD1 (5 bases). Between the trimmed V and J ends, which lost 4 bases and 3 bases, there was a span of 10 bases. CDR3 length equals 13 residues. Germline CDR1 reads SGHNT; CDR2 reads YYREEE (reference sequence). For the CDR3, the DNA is TGTGCCAGCAGCACGATCAGGGACACTGAAGCTTTCTTT. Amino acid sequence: CASSTIRDTEAFF.

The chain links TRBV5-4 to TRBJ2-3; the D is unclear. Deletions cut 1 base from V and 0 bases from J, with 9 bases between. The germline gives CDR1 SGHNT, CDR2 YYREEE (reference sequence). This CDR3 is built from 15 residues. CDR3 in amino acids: CASSLFSASTDTQYF. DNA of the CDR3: TGTGCCAGCAGCTTGTTCTCAGCTAGCACAGATACGCAGTATTTT.

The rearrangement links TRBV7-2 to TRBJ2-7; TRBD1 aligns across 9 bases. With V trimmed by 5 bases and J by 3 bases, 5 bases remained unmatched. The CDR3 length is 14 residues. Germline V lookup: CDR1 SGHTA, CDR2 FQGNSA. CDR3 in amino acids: CASSVGQGIYEQYF. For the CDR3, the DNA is TGTGCCAGCAGCGTCGGACAGGGGATCTACGAGCAGTACTTC.

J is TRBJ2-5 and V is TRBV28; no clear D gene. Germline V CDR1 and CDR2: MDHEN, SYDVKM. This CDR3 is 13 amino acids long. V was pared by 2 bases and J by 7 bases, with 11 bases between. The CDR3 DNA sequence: TGTGCCAGCAGTTTACCCTCCGTCGGGACCCAGTACTTC. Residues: CASSLPSVGTQYF.